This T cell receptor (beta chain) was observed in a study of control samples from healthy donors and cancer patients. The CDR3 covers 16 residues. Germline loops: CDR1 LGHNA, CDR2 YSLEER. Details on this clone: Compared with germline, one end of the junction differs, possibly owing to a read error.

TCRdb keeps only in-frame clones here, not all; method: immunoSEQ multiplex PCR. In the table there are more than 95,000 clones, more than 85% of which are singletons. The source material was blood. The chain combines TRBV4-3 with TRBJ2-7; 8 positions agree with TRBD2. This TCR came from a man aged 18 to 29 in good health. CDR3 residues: CASSEDVKRENYEQYF. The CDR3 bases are TGCGCCAGCAGCGAAGACGTAAAGCGGGAGAACTACGAGCAGTACTTC.